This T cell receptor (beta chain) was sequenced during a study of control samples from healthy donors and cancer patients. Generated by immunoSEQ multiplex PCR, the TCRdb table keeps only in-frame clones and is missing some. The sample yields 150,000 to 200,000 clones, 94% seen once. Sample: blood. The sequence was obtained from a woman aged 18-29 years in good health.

In DNA form, the CDR3 reads TGTGCCAGCTCACCGCGGGGACAGGGGGCCTACGAGCAGTACTTC. Its protein product is CASSPRGQGAYEQYF. V and J are TRBV18 and TRBJ2-7; 11 bases map to TRBD1. The V and J ends lost 3 bases and 2 bases, in that order; junction bases with no gene match: 3. The CDR3 is 15 amino acids. CDR1 and CDR2 from the germline V gene are KGHSH and LQKENI.